The sequence of this TCR beta chain was determined in a study of a mutant IDH1 vaccine in newly diagnosed glioma. Study-wide context: Former treatment meant radiotherapy, temozolomide, or both; the majority had gotten both.

Using immunoSEQ multiplex PCR, the repertoire was profiled, and TCRdb retains in-frame clones only, with some absent. The sample contains more than 25,000 clones, roughly 90% of which appear only once. Germline trimming cut 2 bases from V and 7 bases from J; bases unmatched to any gene: 10. The CDR3 contains 15 residues. The germline V gene has CDR1 LGHNA and CDR2 YNFKEQ. Described time point: week 5, during vaccination. What each vaccine dose contained was 300 ug of mutant IDH1 20-mer peptide, accompanied by topical imiquimod. With regard to this clone: Its target is not known.

The chain couples TRBV4-2 to TRBJ2-7; 8 bases line up with TRBD2. The starting material was peripheral blood mononuclear cells (PBMCs), obtained from a glioma patient whose treatment included an IDH1 peptide vaccine. This receptor was identified in a middle-aged woman with glioma. Some clones in this sample may be carry-over from other donors' samples. The CDR3 coding sequence is TGTGCCAGCAGCCAAAGGCTAGCGGGTCGAAATGAGCAGTACTTC. Amino acid sequence: CASSQRLAGRNEQYF.